The clone carrying this TCR beta chain was recorded many times. The antigen remains unidentified. MiXCR was run by TCRdb on the RT-PCR reads, yielding one entry per CDR3 protein. The table includes about 700,000 distinct CDR3 sequences, roughly 14% detected once. This sample is drawn from a study of response to subunit inactivated influenza vaccine. Deletions cut 4 bases from V and 6 bases from J, with 9 bases between. The CDR3 runs to 12 residues. Germline V gene sequence: CDR1 MNHNS, CDR2 SASEGT. General study results and limits: Authors suggested that a seasonal influenza vaccination recruits few new T cells each time.

The sequencing used PBMCs from blood, collected approximately 12 days after vaccination. This chain uses TRBV6-1 with TRBJ1-1; D is unclear. The clonotype was recovered from a man in his forties or fifties who received an inactivated influenza vaccine. CDR3 DNA sequence: TGTGCCAGCAGTGTTAACGGACCTGAAGCTTTCTTT. It encodes CASSVNGPEAFF.